These 27 T cell receptor beta chains came from one sample sequenced in a study of blood T cell repertoires in COVID-19. Clones were sequenced by immunoSEQ multiplex PCR, and TCRdb holds only the in-frame ones, with some missing. The sample lists fewer than 300,000 clones; approximately 89% were seen once. Sequencing was done on a sample of PBMCs or T cells enriched from blood (not recorded which). All receptors come from a woman in her thirties or forties with acute COVID-19.

The chain has TRBV7-9 and TRBJ1-2, with D perhaps TRBD1 (5 bases). Trimming stripped 4 bases from V and 6 bases from J, with 18 bases between. The CDR3 contains 15 residues. Germline CDR1 reads SEHNR; CDR2 reads FQNEAQ (reference sequence). The CDR3 sequence is CASSWEQVRSNGYTF. The CDR3 DNA reads TGTGCCAGCAGCTGGGAACAGGTCAGATCGAATGGCTACACCTTC.

The chain joins TRBV9 to TRBJ2-1; TRBD2 matches at 11 bases. The CDR3 has 16 residues. The germline V gene has CDR1 SGDLS and CDR2 YYNGEE. The ends lost 0 bases at V and 5 bases at J; junction bases unmatched: 4. CDR3: CASSVGTSGLHNEQFF. In nucleotides, the CDR3 is TGTGCCAGCAGCGTAGGGACTAGCGGGTTGCACAATGAGCAGTTCTTC.

The chain is built from TRBV30 and TRBJ2-3; 8 bases align to TRBD2. Germline loops: CDR1 GTSNPN, CDR2 SVGIG (reference sequence). Trimming cost V 0 bases and J 2 bases; bases outside gene matches: 7. The CDR3 has 16 residues. The CDR3 sequence is CAWSVQRAGDTDTQYF. As DNA, the CDR3 is TGTGCCTGGAGTGTACAGAGAGCGGGAGACACAGATACGCAGTATTTT.

This rearrangement joins TRBV2 to TRBJ2-1, with TRBD2 identical over 14 bases. Germline lookup yields CDR1 SNHLY and CDR2 FYNNEI. The ends lost 6 bases at V and 1 base at J; junction bases unmatched: 2. The CDR3 has 16 residues. This chain's CDR3 is CASRGTSGSSYNEQFF. CDR3 in DNA: TGTGCCAGCAGGGGGACTAGCGGGAGTTCCTACAATGAGCAGTTCTTC. Complete variable domain (other parts from reference TRBV2 and TRBJ2-1): EPEVTQTPSHQVTQMGQEVILRCVPISNHLYFYWYRQILGQKVEFLVSFYNNEISEKSEIFDDQFSVERPDGSNFTLKIRSTKLEDSAMYFCASRGTSGSSYNEQFFGPGTRLTVL.

This chain uses TRBV25-1 with TRBJ2-1; 11 nucleotides match TRBD2. V lost 6 bases to trimming and J lost 9 bases; unmatched junction nucleotides: 10. The CDR3 runs 15 residues. Germline CDR1 and CDR2: MGHDK and SYGVNS. The CDR3 sequence is CASRTSGTSPSEQFF. CDR3 sequence (DNA): TGTGCCAGCAGGACTAGCGGGACTAGCCCCAGTGAGCAGTTCTTC.

This clone was counted only a few times. The chain has TRBV7-6 and TRBJ2-3; 11 bases align to TRBD1. This CDR3 has 16 residues. Germline V gene sequence: CDR1 SGHVS, CDR2 FNYEAQ. V gave up 2 bases and J gave up 5 bases; unmatched junction bases: 6. The CDR3 here is CASSLIPDRGRDTQYF. DNA of the CDR3: TGTGCCAGCAGCTTAATCCCGGACAGGGGGCGAGATACGCAGTATTTT. Full variable domain (outside the CDR3, taken from reference TRBV7-6 and TRBJ2-3): GAGVSQSPRYKVTKRGQDVALRCDPISGHVSLYWYRQALGQGPEFLTYFNYEAQQDKSGLPNDRFSAERPEGSISTLTIQRTEQRDSAMYRCASSLIPDRGRDTQYFGPGTRLTVL.

The chain links TRBV18 to TRBJ1-5, with no clear D. The CDR3 has 16 amino acids. Trimming took 2 bases from V and 2 from J, leaving 13 bases between them. Germline V CDR1 and CDR2: KGHSH, LQKENI. The CDR3 is CASSPEMSVGNQPQHF. CDR3 nucleotides: TGTGCCAGCTCACCAGAGATGTCGGTCGGCAATCAGCCCCAGCATTTT.

CDR3 loop: CASSLAPGSGAQHF. CDR3 nucleotide sequence: TGCGCCAGCAGCTTGGCCCCTGGCTCGGGAGCCCAGCATTTT. V and J are TRBV5-1 and TRBJ1-5; D call uncertain. V was clipped by 0 bases and J by 11 bases, with 15 bases between them. Germline CDR1 and CDR2: SGHRS and YFSETQ. The CDR3 is made up of 14 amino acids.

This clone turned up a few times. The gene calls are TRBV5-1 and TRBJ2-1; D not resolved. Trimming took off 0 bases at V and 5 bases at J, with 12 bases between the two ends. CDR3 length equals 15 residues. Per the germline V gene, CDR1 is SGHRS and CDR2 is YFSETQ. The chain's CDR3 is CASSLGAIWDNEQFF. CDR3 nucleotides: TGCGCCAGCAGCTTGGGGGCAATTTGGGACAATGAGCAGTTCTTC.

The table lists this clone with a count of one. V is TRBV28 and J is TRBJ1-1; possible D gene TRBD1, 6 bases. This CDR3 has 15 residues. The V end lost 5 bases, the J end lost 2 bases, and 15 bases lay between the germline ends. Germline lookup yields CDR1 MDHEN and CDR2 SYDVKM. CDR3 bases: TGTGCCAGCAGTCTACGGACAGCTGGAAACACTGAAGCTTTCTTT. Amino acids: CASSLRTAGNTEAFF.

This rearrangement joins TRBV6-5 to TRBJ2-6; tentatively, D is TRBD1 (5 bases). V was shortened by 4 bases and J by 2 bases, with 6 bases between the two germline ends. CDR3 length: 14 amino acids. Germline CDR1 reads MNHEY; CDR2 reads SVGAGI. This CDR3 is CASSWGAGANVLTF. The DNA for the CDR3 is TGTGCCAGCAGTTGGGGCGCTGGGGCCAACGTCCTGACTTTC.

This clone was counted between two and nine times. The chain joins TRBV7-9 to TRBJ2-7; tentatively, D is TRBD2 (6 bases). Germline CDR1 is SEHNR and CDR2 is FQNEAQ (reference sequence). The V end lost 3 bases, the J end lost 6 bases, and 9 bases lay between the germline ends. CDR3 size: 12 residues. CDR3 region: CASSFGTGEQYV. The CDR3 DNA reads TGTGCCAGCAGCTTCGGGACTGGCGAGCAGTACGTC.

The chain recombines TRBV28 with TRBJ1-1; D is unresolved. V was cut by 3 bases and J by 1 base, with 6 bases left in between. CDR3 length equals 13 residues. The germline CDR1 and CDR2 sequences are MDHEN and SYDVKM. The CDR3 DNA follows: TGTGCCAGCAGTTTGCACGGGAACACTGAAGCTTTCTTT. This translates into CASSLHGNTEAFF.

The chain couples TRBV10-3 to TRBJ1-4; D is perhaps TRBD1 (6 bases). The CDR3 length is 14 residues. V was trimmed by 8 bases and J by 5 bases, leaving 15 bases between them. Germline V gene data show CDR1 as ENHRY and CDR2 as SYGVKD. CDR3 sequence: CAISQGRENEKLFF. Written as DNA, the CDR3 is TGTGCCATCTCACAGGGTCGTGAGAATGAAAAACTGTTTTTT.

This chain connects TRBV19 to TRBJ2-7; unclear D gene. The CDR3 sequence is 16 residues long. Looked up from germline, CDR1 is LNHDA and CDR2 is SQIVND (reference sequence). Trimming removed 4 bases at V and 1 base at J, with 17 bases between. CDR3 region: CASSTSSSPGSYEQYF. The CDR3, as DNA: TGTGCCAGTAGTACCTCGTCCAGTCCGGGTTCCTACGAGCAGTACTTC.

The chain recombines TRBV19 with TRBJ1-5; maybe TRBD1 (6 bases). The CDR3 consists of 13 residues. The V and J ends lost 5 bases and 9 bases respectively, with 14 bases between them. The germline CDR1 and CDR2 sequences are LNHDA and SQIVND (reference sequence). DNA of the CDR3: TGTGCCAGTAGTGGGGGGGGCGGTGGGCCCCAGCATTTT. This encodes CASSGGGGGPQHF.

This sequence joins TRBV18 and TRBJ1-4, with D unclear. The CDR3 has 15 amino acids. Per germline, CDR1 KGHSH and CDR2 LQKENI. Trimming shortened V by 5 bases and J by 8 bases, and 18 bases separated the two germline ends. CDR3 in amino acids: CASSADLTGTEKLFF. DNA of the CDR3: TGTGCCAGCTCAGCGGACCTGACGGGAACCGAAAAACTGTTTTTT.

The chain couples TRBV2 to TRBJ1-2; unclear D gene. The germline V gene has CDR1 SNHLY and CDR2 FYNNEI. This CDR3 comprises 14 residues. Trimming shortened V by 4 bases and J by 8 bases, and 17 bases separated the two germline ends. The DNA for the CDR3 is TGTGCCAGCAGTGGGGCCACACAATCTGGGGGCTACACCTTC. It is translated as CASSGATQSGGYTF.

V and J are TRBV6-5 and TRBJ1-1, with a tentative D call TRBD1 (6 bases). Deletions cut 7 bases from V and 0 bases from J, with 15 bases between. Germline CDR1 and CDR2: MNHEY and SVGAGI. CDR3 length: 15 residues. The chain's CDR3 is CASNTGKGMNTEAFF. In nucleotides, the CDR3 is TGTGCCAGCAACACAGGGAAAGGGATGAACACTGAAGCTTTCTTT.

The rearrangement uses TRBV5-1 and TRBJ1-3, with D unclear. There are 14 residues in the CDR3. V was trimmed by 0 bases and J by 0 bases, leaving 4 bases between them. Germline assignment: CDR1 SGHRS and CDR2 YFSETQ. The CDR3 loop is CASSLATSGNTIYF. CDR3 in DNA: TGCGCCAGCAGCTTGGCTACCTCTGGAAACACCATATATTTT.

This clone appeared many times. The rearrangement joins TRBV4-1 to TRBJ1-2; TRBD1 is a possible D gene (6 bases). This CDR3 is 15 amino acids long. Trimming pared 0 bases from V and 3 bases from J, leaving 11 bases between. Germline V lookup: CDR1 MGHRA, CDR2 YSYEKL. CDR3 nucleotide sequence: TGCGCCAGCAGCCAAGAAACAGGGAGATACTATGGCTACACCTTC. Translating gives CASSQETGRYYGYTF.

In this sample, this clone turned up once. The V and J genes are TRBV30 and TRBJ1-6; 7 bases match TRBD1. V trimming: 2 bases; J trimming: 10 bases; junction bases outside the gene matches: 8. From germline, CDR1 is GTSNPN and CDR2 SVGIG (reference sequence). The CDR3 runs 14 residues. The CDR3 here is CAWSLDRVESPLHF. The CDR3 nucleotides are TGTGCCTGGAGTTTAGACAGGGTCGAATCACCCCTCCACTTT.

V usage is TRBV2 and J usage is TRBJ1-6, with D perhaps TRBD1 (5 bases). Germline CDR1 is SNHLY and CDR2 is FYNNEI. The CDR3 totals 15 residues. V lost 6 bases, J lost 5 bases, and 14 bases lay in between. CDR3 sequence (DNA): TGTGCCAGCAGGGTGAGGACGGGGGATAATTCACCCCTCCACTTT. Translated: CASRVRTGDNSPLHF.

This clone was recorded a few times. The chain combines TRBV27 with TRBJ1-2; D remains unclear. Germline CDR1 reads MNHEY; CDR2 reads SMNVEV (reference sequence). Trimming took 6 bases from V and 0 from J, leaving 8 bases between them. CDR3 length: 13 amino acids. Written as DNA, the CDR3 is TGTGCCAGCAGCCTGGGAGCTAACTATGGCTACACCTTC. Translated, it gives CASSLGANYGYTF.

In the case of this clone: The DNA is omitted, as the CDR3 cannot be located on it reliably, and the CDR3 follows TCRdb's listing. The V gene is TRBV20-1, the J gene TRBJ2-2; whether TRBD2, the table's D call, matches the DNA was not checked. The CDR3 sequence runs 16 residues, both termini included. Germline CDR1 and CDR2: DFQATT and SNEGSKA (reference sequence). CDR3 amino acids: CSASTSGGWSTGELFF.

The V gene is TRBV28, the J gene TRBJ2-1; D might be TRBD1 (6 bases). The CDR3 contains 15 residues. From germline, CDR1 is MDHEN and CDR2 SYDVKM. The V gene lost 0 bases and the J gene lost 8 bases, with 14 bases spanning the gap. The CDR3 reads CASSLWRTGLDEQFF. The CDR3 nucleotides read TGTGCCAGCAGTTTATGGAGAACAGGGTTGGATGAGCAGTTCTTC.

The rearrangement links TRBV5-5 to TRBJ1-2, with 11 bases identical to TRBD1. Trimming at V came to 4 bases and at J to 4 bases, leaving 9 bases not matched to a gene. There are 16 residues in the CDR3. Germline CDR1 is SGHKS and CDR2 is YYEKEE (reference sequence). The CDR3 sequence: CASSGGGTGGFYGYTF. As DNA, the CDR3 is TGTGCCAGCAGCGGGGGCGGGACAGGGGGTTTCTATGGCTACACCTTC.